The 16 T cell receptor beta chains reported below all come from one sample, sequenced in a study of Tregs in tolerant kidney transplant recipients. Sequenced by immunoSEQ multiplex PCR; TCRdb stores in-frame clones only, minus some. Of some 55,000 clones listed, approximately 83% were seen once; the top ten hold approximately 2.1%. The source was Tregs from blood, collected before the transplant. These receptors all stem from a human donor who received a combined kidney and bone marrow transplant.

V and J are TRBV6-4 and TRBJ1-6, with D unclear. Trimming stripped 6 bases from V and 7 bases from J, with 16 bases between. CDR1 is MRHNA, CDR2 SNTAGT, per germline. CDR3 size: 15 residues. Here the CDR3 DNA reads TGTGCCAGCAGCGAGGCCAGCCTGGGGAATTCACCCCTCCACTTT. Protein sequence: CASSEASLGNSPLHF.

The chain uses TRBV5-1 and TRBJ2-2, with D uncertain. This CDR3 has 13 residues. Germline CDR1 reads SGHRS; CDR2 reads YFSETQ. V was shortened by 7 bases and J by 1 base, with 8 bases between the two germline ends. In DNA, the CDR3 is TGCGCCAGCCGCTGGGGGAACACCGGGGAGCTGTTTTTT. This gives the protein CASRWGNTGELFF.

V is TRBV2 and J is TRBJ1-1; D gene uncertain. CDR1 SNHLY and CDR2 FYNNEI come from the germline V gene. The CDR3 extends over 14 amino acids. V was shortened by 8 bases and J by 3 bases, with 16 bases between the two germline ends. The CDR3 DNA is TGTGCCAGCGACCTAGTGGACGGATACACTGAAGCTTTCTTT. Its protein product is CASDLVDGYTEAFF.

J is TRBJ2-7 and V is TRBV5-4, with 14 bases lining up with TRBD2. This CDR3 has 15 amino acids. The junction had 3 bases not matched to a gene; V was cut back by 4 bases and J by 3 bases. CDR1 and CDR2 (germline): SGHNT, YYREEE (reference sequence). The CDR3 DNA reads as TGTGCCAGCAGCAAAGGACTAGCGGGAGGCTACGAGCAGTACTTC. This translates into CASSKGLAGGYEQYF.

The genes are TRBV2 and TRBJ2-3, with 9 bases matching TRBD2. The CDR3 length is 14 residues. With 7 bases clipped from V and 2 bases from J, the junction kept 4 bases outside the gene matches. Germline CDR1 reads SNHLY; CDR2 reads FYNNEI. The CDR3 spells CASTREGPTDTQYF. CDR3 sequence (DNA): TGTGCCAGCACGCGGGAGGGGCCCACAGATACGCAGTATTTT.

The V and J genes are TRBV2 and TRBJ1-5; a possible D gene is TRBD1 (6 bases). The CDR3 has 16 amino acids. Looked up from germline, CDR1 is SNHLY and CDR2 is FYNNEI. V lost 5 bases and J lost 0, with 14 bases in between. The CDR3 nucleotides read TGTGCCAGCAGTTTATCGGGGGCCCATAGCAATCAGCCCCAGCATTTT. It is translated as CASSLSGAHSNQPQHF. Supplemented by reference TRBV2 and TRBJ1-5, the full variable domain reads EPEVTQTPSHQVTQMGQEVILRCVPISNHLYFYWYRQILGQKVEFLVSFYNNEISEKSEIFDDQFSVERPDGSNFTLKIRSTKLEDSAMYFCASSLSGAHSNQPQHFGDGTRLSIL.

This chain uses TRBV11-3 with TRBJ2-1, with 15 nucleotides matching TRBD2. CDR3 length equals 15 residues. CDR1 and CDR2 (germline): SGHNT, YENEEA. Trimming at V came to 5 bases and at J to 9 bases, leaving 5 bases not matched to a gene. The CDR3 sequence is CASSPMGLAGGEQFF. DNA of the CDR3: TGTGCCAGCAGCCCTATGGGACTAGCGGGGGGTGAGCAGTTCTTC.

CDR3 nucleotide sequence: TGTGCCAGCAGTTACTGGCCTCCGGGGGGCAATTCACCCCTCCACTTT. This sequence encodes CASSYWPPGGNSPLHF. The J gene is TRBJ1-6, the V gene TRBV6-6, with D possibly being TRBD1 (6 bases). Germline V gene data show CDR1 as MNHNY and CDR2 as SVGAGI (reference sequence). With 1 base removed from V and 7 bases from J, the gap between germline ends came to 14 bases. There are 16 residues in the CDR3.

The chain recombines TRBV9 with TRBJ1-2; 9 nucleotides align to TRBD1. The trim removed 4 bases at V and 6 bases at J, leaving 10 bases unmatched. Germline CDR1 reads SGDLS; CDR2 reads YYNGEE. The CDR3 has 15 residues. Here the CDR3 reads CASSPWGQGKDGYTF. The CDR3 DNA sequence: TGTGCCAGCAGCCCCTGGGGACAGGGAAAGGATGGCTACACCTTC.

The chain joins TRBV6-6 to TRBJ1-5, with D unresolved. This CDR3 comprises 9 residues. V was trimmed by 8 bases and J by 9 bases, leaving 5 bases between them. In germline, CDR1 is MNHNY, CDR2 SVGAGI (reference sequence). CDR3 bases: TGTGCCAGCGGTCGGCCCCAGCATTTT. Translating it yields CASGRPQHF.

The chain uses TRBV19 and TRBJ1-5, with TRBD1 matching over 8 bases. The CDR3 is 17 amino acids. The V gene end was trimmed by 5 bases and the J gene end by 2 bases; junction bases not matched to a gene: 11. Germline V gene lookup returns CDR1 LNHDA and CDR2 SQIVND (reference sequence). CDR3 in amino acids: CASSRGQGFLGNQPQHF. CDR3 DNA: TGTGCCAGTAGTCGTGGACAGGGATTCTTAGGCAATCAGCCCCAGCATTTT. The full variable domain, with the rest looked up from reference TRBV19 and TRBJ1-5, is DGGITQSPKYLFRKEGQNVTLSCEQNLNHDAMYWYRQDPGQGLRLIYYSQIVNDFQKGDIAEGYSVSREKKESFPLTVTSAQKNPTAFYLCASSRGQGFLGNQPQHFGDGTRLSIL.

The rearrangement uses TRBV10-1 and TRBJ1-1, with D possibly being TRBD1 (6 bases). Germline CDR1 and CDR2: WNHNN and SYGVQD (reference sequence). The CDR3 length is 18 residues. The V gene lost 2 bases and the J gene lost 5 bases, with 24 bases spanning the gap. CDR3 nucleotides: TGCGCCAGCAGTGAGCCGTCCGGGGGCGCGATAGGGAGTACTGAAGCTTTCTTT. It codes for CASSEPSGGAIGSTEAFF.

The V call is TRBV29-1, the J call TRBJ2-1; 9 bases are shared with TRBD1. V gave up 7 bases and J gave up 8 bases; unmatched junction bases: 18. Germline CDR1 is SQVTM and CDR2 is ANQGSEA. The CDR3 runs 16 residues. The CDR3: CSASGTGLHEGHEQFF. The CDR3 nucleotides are TGCAGCGCCTCCGGGACAGGGTTGCATGAGGGGCATGAGCAGTTCTTC.

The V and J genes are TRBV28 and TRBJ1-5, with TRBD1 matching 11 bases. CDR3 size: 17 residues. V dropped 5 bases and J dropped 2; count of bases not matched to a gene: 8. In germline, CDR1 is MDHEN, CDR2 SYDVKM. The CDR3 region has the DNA TGTGCCAGCAGTCCGGGACAGGGGGGGAACGGCAATCAGCCCCAGCATTTT. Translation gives CASSPGQGGNGNQPQHF. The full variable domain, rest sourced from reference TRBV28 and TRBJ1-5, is DVKVTQSSRYLVKRTGEKVFLECVQDMDHENMFWYRQDPGLGLRLIYFSYDVKMKEKGDIPEGYSVSREKKERFSLILESASTNQTSMYLCASSPGQGGNGNQPQHFGDGTRLSIL.

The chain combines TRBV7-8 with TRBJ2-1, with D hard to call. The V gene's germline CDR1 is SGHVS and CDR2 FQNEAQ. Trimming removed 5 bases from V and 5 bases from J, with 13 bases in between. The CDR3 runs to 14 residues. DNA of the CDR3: TGTGCCAGCAGCCTCGGTGCCGCTCACAATGAGCAGTTCTTC. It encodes CASSLGAAHNEQFF.

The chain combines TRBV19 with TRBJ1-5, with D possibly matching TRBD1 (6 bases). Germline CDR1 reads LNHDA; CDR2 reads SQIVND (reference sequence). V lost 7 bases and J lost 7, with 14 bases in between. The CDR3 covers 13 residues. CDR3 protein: CASKGPGAQPQHF. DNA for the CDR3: TGTGCCAGTAAGGGGCCGGGGGCCCAGCCCCAGCATTTT. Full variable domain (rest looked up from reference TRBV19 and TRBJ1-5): DGGITQSPKYLFRKEGQNVTLSCEQNLNHDAMYWYRQDPGQGLRLIYYSQIVNDFQKGDIAEGYSVSREKKESFPLTVTSAQKNPTAFYLCASKGPGAQPQHFGDGTRLSIL.